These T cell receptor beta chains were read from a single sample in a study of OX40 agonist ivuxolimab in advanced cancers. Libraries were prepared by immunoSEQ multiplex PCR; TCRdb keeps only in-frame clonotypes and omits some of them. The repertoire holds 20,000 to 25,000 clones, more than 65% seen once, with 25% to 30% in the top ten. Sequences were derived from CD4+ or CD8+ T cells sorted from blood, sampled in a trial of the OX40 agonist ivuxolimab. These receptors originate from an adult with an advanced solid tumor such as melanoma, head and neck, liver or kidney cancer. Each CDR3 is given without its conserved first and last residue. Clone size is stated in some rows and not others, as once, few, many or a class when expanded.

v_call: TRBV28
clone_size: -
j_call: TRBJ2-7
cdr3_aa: ASLRDSSYEQY

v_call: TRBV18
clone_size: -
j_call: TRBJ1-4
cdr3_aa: ASCRGDGKLF

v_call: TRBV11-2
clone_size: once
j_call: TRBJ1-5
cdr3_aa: ASGPGAAGPQH

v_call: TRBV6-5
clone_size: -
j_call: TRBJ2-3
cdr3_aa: ASSYSEREWGDTQY

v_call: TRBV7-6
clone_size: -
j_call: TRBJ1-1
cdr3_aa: ASSLTGLNTEAF

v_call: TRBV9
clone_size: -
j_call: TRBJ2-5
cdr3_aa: ASSFGGRGRMQETQY

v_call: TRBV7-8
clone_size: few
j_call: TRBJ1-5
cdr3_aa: ASSFRDRGRGNQPQH

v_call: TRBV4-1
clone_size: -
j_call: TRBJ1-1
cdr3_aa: ASSPWDSGTEAF

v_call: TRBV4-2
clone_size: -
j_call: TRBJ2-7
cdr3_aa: ASSLSAGGVYEQY

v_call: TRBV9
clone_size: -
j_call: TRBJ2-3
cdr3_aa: ASSPDGSTDTQY

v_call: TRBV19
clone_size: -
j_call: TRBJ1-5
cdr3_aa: ASSFFQGTNQPQH

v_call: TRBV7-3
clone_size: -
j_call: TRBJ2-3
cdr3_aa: ASSTEWTDTQY

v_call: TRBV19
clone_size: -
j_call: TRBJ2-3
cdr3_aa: ASSMGYTDTQY

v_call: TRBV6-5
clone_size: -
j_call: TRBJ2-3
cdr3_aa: ASSYLVDADTQY

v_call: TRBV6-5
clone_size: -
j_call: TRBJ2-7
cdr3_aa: ASNGEGLAAYEQY

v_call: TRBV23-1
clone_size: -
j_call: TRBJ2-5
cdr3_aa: ASSQSGSGRAVETQY

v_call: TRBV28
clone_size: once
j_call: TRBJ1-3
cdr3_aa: ASSLTGSGNTIY

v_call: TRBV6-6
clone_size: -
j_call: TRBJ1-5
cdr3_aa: ASSPRTRQPQH

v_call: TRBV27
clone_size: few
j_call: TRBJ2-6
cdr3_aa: ASSLIGGSGANVLT

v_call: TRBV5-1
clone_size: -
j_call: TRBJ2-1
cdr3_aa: ASSYGTEQF

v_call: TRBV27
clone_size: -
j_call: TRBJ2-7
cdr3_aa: ASSWAYEQY

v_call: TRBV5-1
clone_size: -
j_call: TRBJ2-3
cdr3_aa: ASSLEVRTDTQY

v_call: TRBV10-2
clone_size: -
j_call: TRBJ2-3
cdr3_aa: ASSSRTSTDTQY

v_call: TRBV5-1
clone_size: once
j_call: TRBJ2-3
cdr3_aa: ASNNFQGTDTQY

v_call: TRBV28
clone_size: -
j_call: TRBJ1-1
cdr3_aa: ASSLGTGEAAF

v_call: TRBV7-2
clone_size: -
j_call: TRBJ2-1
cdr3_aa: ASSLAGSSYNEQF

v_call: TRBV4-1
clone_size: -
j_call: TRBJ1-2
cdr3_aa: ASSQVFPSNYGYT

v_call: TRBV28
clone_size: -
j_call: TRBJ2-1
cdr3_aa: ASSPGTSLQF

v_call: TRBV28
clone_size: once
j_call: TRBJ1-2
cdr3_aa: ASSPTSGTVRVDGYT

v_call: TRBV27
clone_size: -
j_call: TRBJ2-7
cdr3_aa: ASSLSSGYNEQY

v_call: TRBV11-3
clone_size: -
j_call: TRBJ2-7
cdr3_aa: ASSLGQTYEQY

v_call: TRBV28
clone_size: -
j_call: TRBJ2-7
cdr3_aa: ASSLGRWAYEQY

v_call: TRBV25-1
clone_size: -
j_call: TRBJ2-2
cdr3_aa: ASSDLRNRGNTGELF

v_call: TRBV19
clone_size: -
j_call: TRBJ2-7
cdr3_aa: ASSTGIGAYEQY

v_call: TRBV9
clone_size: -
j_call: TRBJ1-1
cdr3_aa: ASSVERDGGAEAF

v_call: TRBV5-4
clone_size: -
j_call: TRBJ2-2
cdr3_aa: ASSLGEASGELF

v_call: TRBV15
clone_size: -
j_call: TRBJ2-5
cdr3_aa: ATSRQPGDNQETQY

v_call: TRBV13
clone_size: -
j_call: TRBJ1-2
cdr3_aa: ASSQDGLNYGYT

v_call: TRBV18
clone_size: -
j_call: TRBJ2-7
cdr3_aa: ASSPPIRTSYEQY

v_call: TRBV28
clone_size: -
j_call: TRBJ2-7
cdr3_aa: SVSGRAYEQY

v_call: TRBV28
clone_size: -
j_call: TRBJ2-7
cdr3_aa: ASGPRQVYGNYEQY

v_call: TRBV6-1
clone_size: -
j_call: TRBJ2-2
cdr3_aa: ASSGTGLNTGELF

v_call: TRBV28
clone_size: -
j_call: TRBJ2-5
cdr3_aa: ASSSGTGVRGETQY

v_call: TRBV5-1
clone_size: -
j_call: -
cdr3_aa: ASSLVASGRLYEQY

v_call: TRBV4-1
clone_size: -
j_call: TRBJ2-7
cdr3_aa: ASSPGTSGRILNREQY

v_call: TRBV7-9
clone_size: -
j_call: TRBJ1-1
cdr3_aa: ASSLPEIGVMNTEAF

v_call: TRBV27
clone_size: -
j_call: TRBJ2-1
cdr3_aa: ASSSLDFLYNEQF

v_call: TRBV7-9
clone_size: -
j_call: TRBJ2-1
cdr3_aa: ASSLVGGYRNEQF

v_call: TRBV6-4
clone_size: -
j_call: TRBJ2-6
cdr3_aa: ASSDSLFGGANVLT

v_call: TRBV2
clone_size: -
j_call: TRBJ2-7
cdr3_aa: ASSEEGRPYEQY

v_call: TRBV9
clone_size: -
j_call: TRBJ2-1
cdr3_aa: ASSVEVGTGNEQF

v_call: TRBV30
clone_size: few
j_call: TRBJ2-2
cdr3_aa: AWRLAGTGELF